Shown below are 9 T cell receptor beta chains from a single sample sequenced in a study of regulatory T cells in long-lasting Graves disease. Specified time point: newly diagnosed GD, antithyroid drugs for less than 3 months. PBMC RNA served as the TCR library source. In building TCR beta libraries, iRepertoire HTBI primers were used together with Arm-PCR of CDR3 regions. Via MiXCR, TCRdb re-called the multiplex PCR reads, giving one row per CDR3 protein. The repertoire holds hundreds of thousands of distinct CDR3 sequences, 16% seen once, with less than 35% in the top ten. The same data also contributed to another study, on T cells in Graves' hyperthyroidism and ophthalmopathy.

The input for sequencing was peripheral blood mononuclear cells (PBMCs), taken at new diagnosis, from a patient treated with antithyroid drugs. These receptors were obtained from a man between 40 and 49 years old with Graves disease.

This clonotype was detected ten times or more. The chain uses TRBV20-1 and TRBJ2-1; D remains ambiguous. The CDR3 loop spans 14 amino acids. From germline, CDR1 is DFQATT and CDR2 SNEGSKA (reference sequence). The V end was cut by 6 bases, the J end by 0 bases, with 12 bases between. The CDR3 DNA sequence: TGCAGTGCCACGGACCGTTACTCCTACAATGAGCAGTTCTTC. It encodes CSATDRYSYNEQFF.

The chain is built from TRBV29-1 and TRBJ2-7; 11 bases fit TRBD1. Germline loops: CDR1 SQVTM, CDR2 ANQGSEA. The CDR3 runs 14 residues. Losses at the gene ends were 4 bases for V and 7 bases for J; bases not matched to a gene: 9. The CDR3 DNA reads TGCAGCGTTGGACTAGGACAGGGGGCATGGGAGCAGTACTTC. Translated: CSVGLGQGAWEQYF.

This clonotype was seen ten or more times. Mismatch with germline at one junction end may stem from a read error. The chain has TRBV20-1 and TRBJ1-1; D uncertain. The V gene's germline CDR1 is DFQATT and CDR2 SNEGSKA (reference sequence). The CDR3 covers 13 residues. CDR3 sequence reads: CSPRVGVGTEAFF. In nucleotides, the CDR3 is TGCAGTCCTAGGGTCGGGGTGGGCACTGAAGCTTTCTTT.

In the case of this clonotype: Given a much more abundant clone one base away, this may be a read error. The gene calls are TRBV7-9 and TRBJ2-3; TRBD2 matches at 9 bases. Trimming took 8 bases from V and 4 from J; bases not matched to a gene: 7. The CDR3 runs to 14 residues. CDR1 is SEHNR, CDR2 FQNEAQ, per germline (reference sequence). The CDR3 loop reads CASVSSGGPDTQYF. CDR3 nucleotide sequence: TGTGCCAGCGTTAGTAGCGGGGGCCCAGATACGCAGTATTTT. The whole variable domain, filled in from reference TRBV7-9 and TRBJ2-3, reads DTGVSQNPRHKITKRGQNVTFRCDPISEHNRLYWYRQTLGQGPEFLTYFQNEAQLEKSRLLSDRFSAERPKGSFSTLEIQRTEQGDSAMYLCASVSSGGPDTQYFGPGTRLTVL.

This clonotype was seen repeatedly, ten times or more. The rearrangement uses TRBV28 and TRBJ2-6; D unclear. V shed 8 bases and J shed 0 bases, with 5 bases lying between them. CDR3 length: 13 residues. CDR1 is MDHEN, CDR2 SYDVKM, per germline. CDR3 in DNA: TGTGCCAGCCGGATCTCTGGGGCCAACGTCCTGACTTTC. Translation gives CASRISGANVLTF.

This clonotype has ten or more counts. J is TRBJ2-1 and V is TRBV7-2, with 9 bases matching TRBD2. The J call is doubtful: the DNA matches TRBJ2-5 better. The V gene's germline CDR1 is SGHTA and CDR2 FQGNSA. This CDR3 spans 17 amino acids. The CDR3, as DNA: TGTGCCAGCACCGGGGTGGCCAGCGGGGGGACCCAAGAGACCCAGTACTTC. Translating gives CASTGVASGGTQETQYF.

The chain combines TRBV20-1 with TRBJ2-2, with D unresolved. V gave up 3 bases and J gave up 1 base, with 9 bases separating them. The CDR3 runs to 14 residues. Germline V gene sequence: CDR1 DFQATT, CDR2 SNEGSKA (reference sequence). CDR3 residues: CSASSPVNTGELFF. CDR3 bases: TGCAGTGCTAGTTCCCCGGTGAACACCGGGGAGCTGTTTTTT.

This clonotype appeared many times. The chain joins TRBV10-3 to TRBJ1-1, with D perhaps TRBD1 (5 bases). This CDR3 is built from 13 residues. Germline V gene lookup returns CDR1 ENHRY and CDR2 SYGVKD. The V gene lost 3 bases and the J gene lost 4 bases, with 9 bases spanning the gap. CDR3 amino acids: CAISEHRSTEAFF. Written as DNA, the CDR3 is TGTGCCATCAGTGAACACAGGAGCACTGAAGCTTTCTTT.

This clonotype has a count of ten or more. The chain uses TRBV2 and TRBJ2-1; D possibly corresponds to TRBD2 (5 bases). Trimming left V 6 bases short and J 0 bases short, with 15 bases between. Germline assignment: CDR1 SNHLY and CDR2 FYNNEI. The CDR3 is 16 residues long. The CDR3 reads CASRTTGLSSYNEQFF. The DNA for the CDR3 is TGTGCCAGCAGGACTACCGGCCTAAGCTCCTACAATGAGCAGTTCTTC.